Below are 32 T cell receptor beta chains sequenced from a single sample in a study of CD8 T cells in Susac syndrome. Reverse transcription of roughly 0.5 to 1 ug RNA used random hexamers. TCRdb recomputed calls from the immunoSEQ multiplex PCR reads with MiXCR, one row per CDR3 protein. Here the sample spans approximately 100,000 distinct CDR3 sequences, 92% being singletons. The sequencing sample was made of CD8+ T cells from PBMCs. The origin of the receptors is a human donor in good health.

This clonotype occurred once. One end of the junction does not line up with germline, which may come from a read error. The chain couples TRBV3-1 to TRBJ1-1; unclear D gene. Germline V gene data show CDR1 as LGHDT and CDR2 as YNNKEL (reference sequence). This CDR3 spans 12 amino acids. The CDR3 loop is CASSQANSEAFF. The CDR3 DNA reads as TGTGCCAGCAGCCAAGCTAACAGTGAAGCTTTCTTT.

The chain combines TRBV3-1 with TRBJ1-2; the match to TRBD1 covers 7 bases. The CDR3 is 13 residues long. The ends lost 3 bases at V and 7 bases at J; junction bases unmatched: 5. Germline lookup yields CDR1 LGHDT and CDR2 YNNKEL (reference sequence). CDR3 region: CASSHNGQAGYTF. DNA of the CDR3: TGTGCCAGCAGCCACAACGGACAGGCTGGCTACACCTTC.

The chain has TRBV6-1 and TRBJ2-7; 9 nucleotides line up with TRBD2. The CDR3 totals 15 residues. V lost 5 bases and J lost 0; bases outside the gene matches: 5. The germline CDR1 and CDR2 sequences are MNHNS and SASEGT. The CDR3 loop is CASSIQAGGSYEQYF. DNA of the CDR3: TGTGCCAGCAGTATCCAAGCGGGGGGCTCCTACGAGCAGTACTTC.

The chain combines TRBV7-2 with TRBJ2-1; D remains unclear. CDR1 is SGHTA and CDR2 is FQGNSA in the germline V gene. This CDR3 contains 12 residues. V lost 1 base, J lost 9 bases, and 7 bases lay in between. CDR3 amino acids: CASSLVSSEQFF. As DNA, the CDR3 is TGTGCCAGCAGCTTAGTGTCCTCTGAGCAGTTCTTC.

This chain uses TRBV15 with TRBJ1-4; 10 nucleotides agree with TRBD1. The CDR3 extends over 15 amino acids. CDR1 and CDR2 (germline): LNHNV, YYDKDF (reference sequence). J lost 8 bases, V lost 3 bases, and 6 bases had no gene match. The CDR3 sequence is CATSSVPGQGEKLFF. The CDR3, as DNA: TGTGCCACCAGCAGTGTACCGGGACAGGGGGAAAAACTGTTTTTT. Filled out from reference TRBV15 and TRBJ1-4, the complete variable domain reads DAMVIQNPRYQVTQFGKPVTLSCSQTLNHNVMYWYQQKSSQAPKLLFHYYDKDFNNEADTPDNFQSRRPNTSFCFLDIRSPGLGDTAMYLCATSSVPGQGEKLFFGSGTQLSVL.

This chain links TRBV6-5 with TRBJ1-3; 8 bases map to TRBD1. With 8 bases clipped from V and 5 bases from J, the junction kept 5 bases outside the gene matches. CDR3 length: 13 amino acids. Looked up from germline, CDR1 is MNHEY and CDR2 is SVGAGI. CDR3 sequence: CASLGQGRNTIYF. The CDR3 coding sequence is TGTGCCAGCCTAGGACAGGGTCGAAACACCATATATTTT.

The chain uses TRBV6-5 and TRBJ1-4; D ambiguous. The CDR3 extends over 15 amino acids. CDR1 MNHEY and CDR2 SVGAGI come from the germline V gene. V lost 2 bases to trimming and J lost 5 bases, with 12 bases between them. The CDR3 protein is CASSYRQELNEKLFF. Here the CDR3 DNA reads TGTGCCAGCAGTTACCGTCAGGAGCTAAATGAAAAACTGTTTTTT.

This sequence joins TRBV4-3 and TRBJ1-3; D not certain. Germline V gene lookup returns CDR1 LGHNA and CDR2 YSLEER. V was trimmed by 3 bases and J by 3 bases, leaving 12 bases between them. The CDR3 sequence is 15 residues long. CDR3 coding DNA: TGCGCCAGCAGCCAGGGGAGTTCGTATGGAAACACCATATATTTT. Translating it yields CASSQGSSYGNTIYF.

This chain links TRBV6-2 or TRBV6-3 with TRBJ1-2; no reliable D call. This CDR3 has 15 residues. The germline V gene encodes CDR1 MNHEY and CDR2 SVGEGT. Trimming pared 6 bases from V and 7 bases from J, leaving 21 bases between. The CDR3 bases are TGTGCCAGCAGCCGAAACCGAGGCAGCTCGGCTGGCTACACCTTC. Translation gives CASSRNRGSSAGYTF.

This chain joins TRBV5-6 and TRBJ2-5; possible D gene TRBD1, 6 bases. The germline V gene encodes CDR1 SGHDT and CDR2 YYEEEE. This CDR3 is 16 amino acids long. Trimming removed 4 bases from V and 2 bases from J, with 18 bases in between. The CDR3 bases are TGTGCCAGCAGCGGACGACAGGTGATACGGCAAGAGACCCAGTACTTC. Translation: CASSGRQVIRQETQYF.

The chain joins TRBV5-6 to TRBJ2-2; D might be TRBD2 (7 bases). Trimming shortened V by 2 bases and J by 6 bases, and 11 bases separated the two germline ends. Germline V CDR1 and CDR2: SGHDT, YYEEEE. The CDR3 length is 14 residues. CDR3 sequence (DNA): TGTGCCAGCAGCTTTGGGGGGGCGGCCGGGGAGCTGTTTTTT. This gives the protein CASSFGGAAGELFF.

The chain employs TRBV20-1 and TRBJ2-2; TRBD2 matches at 7 bases. This CDR3 contains 16 residues. Germline V gene data show CDR1 as DFQATT and CDR2 as SNEGSKA (reference sequence). After removal of 0 bases from V and 2 bases from J, the junction contained 6 bases not matched to a gene. CDR3: CSARDALAANTGELFF. The CDR3 bases are TGCAGTGCTAGAGATGCGCTAGCGGCAAACACCGGGGAGCTGTTTTTT.

The chain joins TRBV5-4 to TRBJ2-5; TRBD2 matches 10 bases. CDR3 length equals 18 residues. The germline V gene has CDR1 SGHNT and CDR2 YYREEE (reference sequence). V shed 0 bases and J 4 bases; nucleotides not matched to a gene: 12. The CDR3 DNA sequence: TGTGCCAGCAGCTTGGGTGGGGGGCTAGCGGGAGCAGGAGAGACCCAGTACTTC. Translating gives CASSLGGGLAGAGETQYF.

This clonotype showed up just once. The chain recombines TRBV29-1 with TRBJ2-3; 11 bases map to TRBD2. Per germline, CDR1 SQVTM and CDR2 ANQGSEA. J lost 0 bases, V lost 4 bases, and 9 bases had no gene match. The CDR3 covers 17 residues. For the CDR3, the DNA is TGCAGCGTTGCGTCAGCTAGCGGGGGGAGTAGCACAGATACGCAGTATTTT. Translating gives CSVASASGGSSTDTQYF.

The CDR3 spells CASSTGTGGLINTGELFF. The DNA for the CDR3 is TGTGCCAGCAGTACCGGGACAGGGGGTCTCATTAACACCGGGGAGCTGTTTTTT. The J gene is TRBJ2-2, the V gene TRBV6-1; 11 bases fit TRBD1. V gave up 5 bases and J gave up 2 bases; unmatched junction bases: 10. This CDR3 is built from 18 residues. CDR1 and CDR2 from the germline V gene are MNHNS and SASEGT.

The chain has TRBV20-1 and TRBJ1-1, with unresolved D. Trimming pared 4 bases from V and 2 bases from J, leaving 8 bases between. The CDR3 length is 12 residues. Germline V CDR1 and CDR2: DFQATT, SNEGSKA (reference sequence). CDR3 DNA sequence: TGCAGTGCTACGGCAGGCAACACTGAAGCTTTCTTT. Translated, it gives CSATAGNTEAFF.

This clonotype came up a few times. CDR3 sequence (DNA): TGTGCCAGTAGTATTCAGGGGCTTAGAGGCAATCAGCCCCAGCATTTT. Its protein product is CASSIQGLRGNQPQHF. This sequence joins TRBV19 and TRBJ1-5, with a weak D call TRBD1 (6 bases). The germline gives CDR1 LNHDA, CDR2 SQIVND (reference sequence). V was clipped by 3 bases and J by 2 bases, with 14 bases between them. The CDR3 spans 16 residues.

Only a few counts were recorded for this clonotype. This rearrangement joins TRBV2 to TRBJ1-5, with D maybe TRBD1 (5 bases). This CDR3 spans 15 amino acids. The ends were cut back, 7 bases at V and 0 bases at J, with 13 bases in the middle. Germline V gives CDR1 SNHLY, CDR2 FYNNEI. The CDR3 loop reads CASTLDSNSNQPQHF. CDR3 nucleotide sequence: TGTGCCAGCACCCTAGACAGTAATAGCAATCAGCCCCAGCATTTT.

The chain employs TRBV24-1 and TRBJ2-1; 8 bases line up with TRBD2. This CDR3 region has 15 residues. CDR1 KGHDR and CDR2 SFDVKD come from the germline V gene. V was clipped by 4 bases and J by 9 bases; unmatched bases: 10. This chain's CDR3 is CATSESLAGRGEQFF. The CDR3 DNA follows: TGTGCCACCAGTGAGTCCCTAGCGGGCCGCGGTGAGCAGTTCTTC.

The chain carries TRBV10-3 and TRBJ2-7, with 10 bases lining up with TRBD1. The ends lost 6 bases at V and 6 bases at J; junction bases unmatched: 2. The CDR3 length is 12 residues. From germline, CDR1 is ENHRY and CDR2 SYGVKD. The CDR3 region is CAISDRGPEQYF. In DNA form, the CDR3 reads TGTGCCATCAGCGACAGGGGGCCCGAGCAGTACTTC.

CDR3 nucleotides: TGCAGTGCTAGGGGCATCGAGGGATCCTACGAGCAGTACTTC. Translating gives CSARGIEGSYEQYF. V and J are TRBV20-1 and TRBJ2-7, with D possibly being TRBD2 (5 bases). The CDR3 has 14 amino acids. The germline V gene encodes CDR1 DFQATT and CDR2 SNEGSKA (reference sequence). V lost 3 bases and J lost 1, with 13 bases in between.

This rearrangement joins TRBV6-6 to TRBJ2-2; the D gene is possibly TRBD2 (6 bases). The CDR3 extends over 16 amino acids. V was cut by 0 bases and J by 4 bases, with 12 bases left in between. CDR1 and CDR2 (germline): MNHNY, SVGAGI (reference sequence). CDR3 DNA: TGTGCCAGCAGTTACTCGGGCGGGGCTACCACCGGGGAGCTGTTTTTT. Translated, it gives CASSYSGGATTGELFF.

The chain recombines TRBV7-3 with TRBJ1-1, with 8 bases that match TRBD1. This CDR3 has 14 amino acids. J lost 5 bases, V lost 4 bases, and 6 bases had no gene match. In germline, CDR1 is SGHTA, CDR2 FQGTGA. The DNA for the CDR3 is TGTGCCAGCAGCTCAGGGGGCAAGTGGACTGAAGCTTTCTTT. Its translation: CASSSGGKWTEAFF.

V gene TRBV20-1 combines with J gene TRBJ1-1; D may be TRBD1 (5 bases). V dropped 0 bases and J dropped 0 bases, with 8 bases sitting between them. Germline loops: CDR1 DFQATT, CDR2 SNEGSKA (reference sequence). There are 14 residues in the CDR3. CDR3 nucleotide sequence: TGCAGTGCTAGAGAGGGGACTATGAACACTGAAGCTTTCTTT. This sequence encodes CSAREGTMNTEAFF.

The V gene is TRBV19, the J gene TRBJ1-5; 7 bases fit TRBD1. In germline, CDR1 is LNHDA, CDR2 SQIVND (reference sequence). V shed 2 bases and J 4 bases; nucleotides not matched to a gene: 8. This CDR3 region has 16 residues. This CDR3 is CASSIQGGPGNQPQHF. In DNA, the CDR3 is TGTGCCAGTAGTATACAGGGGGGGCCGGGGAATCAGCCCCAGCATTTT.

V and J are TRBV7-2 and TRBJ2-3, with 8 bases aligning to TRBD2. The ends lost 7 bases at V and 5 bases at J; junction bases unmatched: 8. The CDR3 is made up of 14 amino acids. Germline V gene lookup returns CDR1 SGHTA and CDR2 FQGNSA. CDR3 sequence (DNA): TGTGCCAGCACCCGGGAGGGCGGGCGAGATACGCAGTATTTT. This translates into CASTREGGRDTQYF.

Here the CDR3 reads CASSLWLAGPPRQYF. CDR3 in DNA: TGCGCCAGCAGCTTGTGGCTAGCGGGACCGCCGCGCCAGTACTTC. V usage is TRBV5-1 and J usage is TRBJ2-5; TRBD2 aligns across 9 bases. This CDR3 has 15 amino acids. V gave up 1 base and J gave up 10 bases; unmatched junction bases: 11. Germline V gene data show CDR1 as SGHRS and CDR2 as YFSETQ.

The CDR3 DNA sequence: TGTGCCAGCACGGATTCCTACGAGCAGTACTTC. Amino acid sequence: CASTDSYEQYF. The gene calls are TRBV2 and TRBJ2-7; no definite D call. V was clipped by 7 bases and J by 1 base, with 5 bases between them. Per germline, CDR1 SNHLY and CDR2 FYNNEI. CDR3 length: 11 amino acids.

The gene calls are TRBV7-2 and TRBJ2-1; 10 bases line up with TRBD2. This CDR3 is 15 amino acids long. V trimming: 6 bases; J trimming: 7 bases; junction bases outside the gene matches: 9. The germline V gene has CDR1 SGHTA and CDR2 FQGNSA. This CDR3 is CASRDVASGGNEQFF. CDR3 coding DNA: TGTGCCAGCAGGGACGTCGCTAGCGGGGGTAATGAGCAGTTCTTC.

The V call is TRBV29-1, the J call TRBJ2-1; 8 bases line up with TRBD2. This CDR3 region has 14 residues. V lost 4 bases to trimming and J lost 10 bases; unmatched junction nucleotides: 12. Per the germline V gene, CDR1 is SQVTM and CDR2 is ANQGSEA. CDR3 loop: CSVAPGGPSGEQFF. CDR3 DNA: TGCAGCGTTGCCCCGGGGGGGCCCTCAGGAGAGCAGTTCTTC.

This clonotype was seen a single time. The rearrangement uses TRBV2 and TRBJ2-2; 9 nucleotides match TRBD1. The J segment lost 6 bases and the V segment lost 4 bases, leaving 3 bases of the junction unmatched. The germline gives CDR1 SNHLY, CDR2 FYNNEI. The CDR3 contains 14 residues. CDR3 sequence reads: CASSGGTGSGELFF. CDR3 nucleotide sequence: TGTGCCAGCAGTGGGGGGACAGGGTCCGGGGAGCTGTTTTTT.

The rearrangement links TRBV6-6 to TRBJ2-5; weak D call: TRBD1 (6 bases). V was shortened by 6 bases and J by 5 bases, with 19 bases between the two germline ends. The length of the CDR3 is 15 residues. The germline V gene encodes CDR1 MNHNY and CDR2 SVGAGI (reference sequence). The CDR3: CASSAPGQFRETQYF. The CDR3 region has the DNA TGTGCCAGCAGCGCCCCCGGACAGTTCCGGGAGACCCAGTACTTC.